These T cell receptor beta chains were read from a single sample in a study of shared clonotypes between healthy human individuals. Here immunoSEQ multiplex PCR was the method, and the copy in TCRdb shows in-frame clones only, minus some. The sample records about 2.4 million clones, more than 90% being singletons. Sequencing was done on a sample of naive CD4+ T cells sorted from blood. The receptor set was obtained from a man aged 18-30 years in good health. Both conserved end residues are part of each CDR3. The D gene is left open where the match is weak. Clone size, where shown, is once, few, many, or a class for clones that have expanded.

abundance	d_gene	j_gene	v_gene	CDR3nt	CDR3aa
.	.	TRBJ1-2	TRBV30	TGTGCCTGGCAATTTCCTGGGGACGGGGGTGCCTATGGCTACACCTTC	CAWQFPGDGGAYGYTF
.	TRBD2	TRBJ2-3	TRBV7-9	TGTGCCAGCAGCTTGCTACGGGGGGGCCTCACAGATACGCAGTATTTT	CASSLLRGGLTDTQYF
.	TRBD1	TRBJ2-7	TRBV10-3	TGTGCCATCAGGGGGACAGGAGGCTACGAGCAGTACTTC	CAIRGTGGYEQYF
.	TRBD2	TRBJ2-1	TRBV2	TGTGCCAGCAGTGACCGGGAGGTTTGGAATGAGCAGTTCTTC	CASSDREVWNEQFF
.	.	TRBJ2-6	TRBV6-1	TGTGCCAGCAGTCGTAGCGGCTCTGGGGCCAACGTCCTGACTTTC	CASSRSGSGANVLTF
few	TRBD1	TRBJ1-1	TRBV29-1	TGCAGCGGTGGACAGGGTGGCACTGAAGCTTTCTTT	CSGGQGGTEAFF
.	.	TRBJ1-1	TRBV28	TGTGCCAGCAGCGACCCCTATAGTGGGAACACTGAAGCTTTCTTT	CASSDPYSGNTEAFF
.	TRBD1	TRBJ2-7	TRBV4-1	TGCGCCAGCAGGACACAAGGGACAGGGATCTACGAGCAGTACTTC	CASRTQGTGIYEQYF
.	.	TRBJ1-5	TRBV7-2	TGTGCCAGCAGCTCCTCAGGGGATCCGGTGGTGGCCCAGCATTTT	CASSSSGDPVVAQHF
.	TRBD1	TRBJ2-5	TRBV7-2	TGTGCCAGCAGCTTAGTAGGGACAGCGATCCAAGAGACCCAGTACTTC	CASSLVGTAIQETQYF
.	.	TRBJ2-3	TRBV30	TGTGCCTGGATCCAGGGGACAGATACGCAGTATTTT	CAWIQGTDTQYF
.	.	TRBJ1-5	TRBV6-1	TGTGCCAGCACCGGGGACGTCCAGCCCCAGCATTTT	CASTGDVQPQHF
.	TRBD1	TRBJ2-2	TRBV2	TGTGCCAGCAGCCGGCAGGGGGCGGCCGGGGAGCTGTTTTTT	CASSRQGAAGELFF
once	.	TRBJ2-7	TRBV30	TGTGCCTGGAGTGAACAGGGACGTAACGAGCAGTACTTC	CAWSEQGRNEQYF